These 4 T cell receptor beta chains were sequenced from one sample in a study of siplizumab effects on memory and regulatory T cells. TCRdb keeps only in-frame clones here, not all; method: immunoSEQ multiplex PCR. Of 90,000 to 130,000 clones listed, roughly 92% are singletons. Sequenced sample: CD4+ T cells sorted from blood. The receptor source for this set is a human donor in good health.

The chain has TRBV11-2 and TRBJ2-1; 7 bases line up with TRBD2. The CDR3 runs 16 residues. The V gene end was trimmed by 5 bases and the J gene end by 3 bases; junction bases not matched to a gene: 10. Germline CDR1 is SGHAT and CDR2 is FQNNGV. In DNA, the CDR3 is TGTGCCAGCAGCCCCGTAGGTAGCGGGTTCTACAATGAGCAGTTCTTC. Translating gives CASSPVGSGFYNEQFF.

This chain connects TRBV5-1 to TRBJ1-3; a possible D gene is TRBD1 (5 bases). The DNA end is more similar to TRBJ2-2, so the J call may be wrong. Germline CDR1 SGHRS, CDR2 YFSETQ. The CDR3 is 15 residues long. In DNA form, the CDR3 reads TGCGCCAGCAGCTTCGACAGTGGTAACACCGGGGAGCTGTTTTTT. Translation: CASSFDSGNTGELFF.

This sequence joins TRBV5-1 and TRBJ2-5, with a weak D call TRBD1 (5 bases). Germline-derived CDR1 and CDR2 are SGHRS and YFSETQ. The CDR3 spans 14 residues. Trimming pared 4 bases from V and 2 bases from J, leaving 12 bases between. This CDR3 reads CASSQGNRQETQYF. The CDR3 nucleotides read TGCGCCAGCAGCCAGGGTAATCGTCAAGAGACCCAGTACTTC. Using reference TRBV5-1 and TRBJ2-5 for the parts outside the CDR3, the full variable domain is KAGVTQTPRYLIKTRGQQVTLSCSPISGHRSVSWYQQTPGQGLQFLFEYFSETQRNKGNFPGRFSGRQFSNSRSEMNVSTLELGDSALYLCASSQGNRQETQYFGPGTRLLVL.

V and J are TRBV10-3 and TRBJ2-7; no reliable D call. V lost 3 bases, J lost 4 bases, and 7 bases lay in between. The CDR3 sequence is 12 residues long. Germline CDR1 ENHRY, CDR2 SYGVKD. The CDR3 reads CAISEATYEQYF. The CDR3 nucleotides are TGTGCCATCAGTGAAGCTACTTACGAGCAGTACTTC.